The text below deals with one TCR beta chain. The target antigen is unknown. The data originate from a study of shared clonotypes between healthy human individuals. General study points: All-four-donor shared clonotypes had higher generation probabilities than non-shared clonotypes did.

The V end lost 3 bases, the J end lost 1 base, and 13 bases lay between the germline ends. The CDR3 extends over 15 amino acids. CDR1 and CDR2 (germline): MNHEY, SMNVEV (reference sequence). Terminally differentiated effector memory CD45RA+ cells were excluded from the naive CD8 cells, which were CD45RO-negative and positively selected for CCR7. Once extracted for a subset, genomic DNA was divided evenly among several immunoSEQ plates. In the sorted-subset replicate PCRs, 150 to 200 ng DNA, some 30,000 T cell genomes, was used. Generated by immunoSEQ multiplex PCR, the TCRdb table keeps only in-frame clones and is missing some. The table lists more than 2 million clones, roughly 94% of them singletons.

The sample comprised naive CD8+ T cells sorted from blood. V gene TRBV27 combines with J gene TRBJ2-7, with D possibly TRBD1 on 6 matching bases. The receptor was isolated from a young man in good health. The CDR3 protein is CASSLDGGQSYEQYF. The CDR3 DNA reads as TGTGCCAGCAGTTTGGACGGTGGACAGTCCTACGAGCAGTACTTC.